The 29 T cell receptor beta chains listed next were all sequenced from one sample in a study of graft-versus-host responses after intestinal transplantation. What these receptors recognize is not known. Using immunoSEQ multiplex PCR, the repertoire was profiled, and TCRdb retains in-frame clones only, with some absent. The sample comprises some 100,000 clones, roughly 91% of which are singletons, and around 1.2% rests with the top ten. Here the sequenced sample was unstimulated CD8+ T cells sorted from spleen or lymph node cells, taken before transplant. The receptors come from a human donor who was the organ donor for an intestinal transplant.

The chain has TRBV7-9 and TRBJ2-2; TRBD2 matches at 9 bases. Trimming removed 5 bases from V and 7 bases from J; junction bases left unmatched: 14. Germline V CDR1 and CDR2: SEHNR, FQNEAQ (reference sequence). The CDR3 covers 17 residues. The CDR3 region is CASSPPAGGRGIGELFF. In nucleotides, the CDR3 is TGTGCCAGCAGCCCACCCGCGGGCGGGAGGGGAATCGGGGAGCTGTTTTTT.

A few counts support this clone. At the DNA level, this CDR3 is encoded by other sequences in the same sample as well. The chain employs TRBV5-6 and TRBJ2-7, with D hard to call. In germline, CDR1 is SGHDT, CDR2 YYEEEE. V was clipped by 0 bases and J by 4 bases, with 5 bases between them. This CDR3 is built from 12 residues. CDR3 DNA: TGTGCCAGCAGCTTGGGAGCATACGAGCAGTACTTC. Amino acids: CASSLGAYEQYF.

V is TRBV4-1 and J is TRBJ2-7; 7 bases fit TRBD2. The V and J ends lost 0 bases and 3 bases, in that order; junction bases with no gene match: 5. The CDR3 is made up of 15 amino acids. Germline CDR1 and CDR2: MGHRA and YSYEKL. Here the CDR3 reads CASSQDAGVNYEQYF. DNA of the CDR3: TGCGCCAGCAGCCAAGACGCGGGAGTTAACTACGAGCAGTACTTC.

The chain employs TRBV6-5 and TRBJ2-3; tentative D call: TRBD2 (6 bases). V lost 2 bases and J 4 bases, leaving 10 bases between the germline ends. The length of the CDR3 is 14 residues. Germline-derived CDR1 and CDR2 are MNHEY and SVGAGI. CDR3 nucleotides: TGTGCCAGCAGTTACGGAGGGGAGGCAGATACGCAGTATTTT. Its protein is CASSYGGEADTQYF.

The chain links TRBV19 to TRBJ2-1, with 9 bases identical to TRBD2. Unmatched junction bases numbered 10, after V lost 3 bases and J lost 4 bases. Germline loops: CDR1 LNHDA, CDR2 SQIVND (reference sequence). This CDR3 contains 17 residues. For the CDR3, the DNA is TGTGCCAGTAGTATGGGCCAGGGACTAGCTGCTTACAATGAGCAGTTCTTC. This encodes CASSMGQGLAAYNEQFF.

The CDR3 nucleotides read TGCGCCAGCAGCCAAGGTTGGGGGGGCGAATCGGAGACCCAGTACTTC. Its translation is CASSQGWGGESETQYF. This chain joins TRBV4-1 and TRBJ2-5, with D perhaps TRBD2 (7 bases). From germline, CDR1 is MGHRA and CDR2 YSYEKL. V shed 1 base and J shed 5 bases, with 17 bases lying between them. This CDR3 has 16 amino acids.

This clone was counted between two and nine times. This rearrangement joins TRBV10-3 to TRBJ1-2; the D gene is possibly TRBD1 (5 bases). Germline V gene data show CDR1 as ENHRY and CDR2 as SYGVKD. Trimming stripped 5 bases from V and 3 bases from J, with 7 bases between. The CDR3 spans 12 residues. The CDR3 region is CAISHRYYGYTF. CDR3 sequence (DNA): TGTGCCATCAGTCACAGGTACTATGGCTACACCTTC.

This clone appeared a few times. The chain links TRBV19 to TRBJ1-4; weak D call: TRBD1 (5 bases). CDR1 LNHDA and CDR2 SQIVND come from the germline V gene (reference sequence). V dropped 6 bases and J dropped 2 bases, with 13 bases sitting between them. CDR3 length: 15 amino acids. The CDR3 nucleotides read TGTGCCAGTAGGCCAGGGAAGGGCACTAATGAAAAACTGTTTTTT. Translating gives CASRPGKGTNEKLFF.

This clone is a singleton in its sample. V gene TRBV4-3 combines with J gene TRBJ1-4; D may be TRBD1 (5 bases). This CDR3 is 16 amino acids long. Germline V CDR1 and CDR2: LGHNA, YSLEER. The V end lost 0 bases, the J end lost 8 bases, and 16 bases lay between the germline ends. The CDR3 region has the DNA TGCGCCAGCAGCCAAGAACGGGGGAGGATTAGGGAAAAACTGTTTTTT. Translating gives CASSQERGRIREKLFF.

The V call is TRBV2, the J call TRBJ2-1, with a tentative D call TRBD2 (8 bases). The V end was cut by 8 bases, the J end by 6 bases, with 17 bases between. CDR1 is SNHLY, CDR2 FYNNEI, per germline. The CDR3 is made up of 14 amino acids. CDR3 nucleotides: TGTGCCAGCTTCCTCGGGAGGGGGCTCAATGAGCAGTTCTTC. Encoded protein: CASFLGRGLNEQFF.

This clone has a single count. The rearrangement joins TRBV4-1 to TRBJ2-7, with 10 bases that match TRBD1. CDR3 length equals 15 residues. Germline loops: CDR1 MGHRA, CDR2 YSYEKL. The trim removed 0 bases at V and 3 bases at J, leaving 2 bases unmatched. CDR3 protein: CASSQDGQGGYEQYF. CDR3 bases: TGCGCCAGCAGCCAAGACGGACAGGGGGGCTACGAGCAGTACTTC.

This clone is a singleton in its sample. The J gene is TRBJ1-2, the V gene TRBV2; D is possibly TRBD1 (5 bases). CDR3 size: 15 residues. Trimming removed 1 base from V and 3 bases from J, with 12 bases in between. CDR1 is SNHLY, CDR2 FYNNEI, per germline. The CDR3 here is CASSEVSGGDYGYTF. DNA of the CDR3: TGTGCCAGCAGTGAAGTTTCAGGAGGGGACTATGGCTACACCTTC.

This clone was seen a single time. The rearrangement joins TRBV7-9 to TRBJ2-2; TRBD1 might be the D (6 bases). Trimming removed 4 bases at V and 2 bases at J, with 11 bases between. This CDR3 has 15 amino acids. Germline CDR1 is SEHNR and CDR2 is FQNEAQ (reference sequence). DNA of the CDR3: TGTGCCAGCAGCTCCAGGGGTCTTAACACCGGGGAGCTGTTTTTT. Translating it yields CASSSRGLNTGELFF.

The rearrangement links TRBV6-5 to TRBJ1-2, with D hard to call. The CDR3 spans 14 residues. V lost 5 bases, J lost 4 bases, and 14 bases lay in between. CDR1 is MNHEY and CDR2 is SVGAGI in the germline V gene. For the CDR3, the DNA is TGTGCCAGCAGTCCTCTTGGCCGCCGCTATGGCTACACCTTC. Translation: CASSPLGRRYGYTF.

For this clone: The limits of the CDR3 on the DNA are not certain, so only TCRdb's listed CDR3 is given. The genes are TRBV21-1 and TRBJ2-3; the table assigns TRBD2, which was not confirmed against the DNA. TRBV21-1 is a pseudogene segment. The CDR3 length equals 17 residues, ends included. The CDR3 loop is CASSFLETSGEADTQYF.

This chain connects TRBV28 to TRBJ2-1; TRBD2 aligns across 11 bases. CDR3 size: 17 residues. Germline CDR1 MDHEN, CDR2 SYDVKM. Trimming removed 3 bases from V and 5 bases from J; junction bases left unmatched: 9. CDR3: CASSFPLAGGGNNEQFF. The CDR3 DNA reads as TGTGCCAGCAGTTTCCCCTTAGCGGGAGGGGGTAACAATGAGCAGTTCTTC.

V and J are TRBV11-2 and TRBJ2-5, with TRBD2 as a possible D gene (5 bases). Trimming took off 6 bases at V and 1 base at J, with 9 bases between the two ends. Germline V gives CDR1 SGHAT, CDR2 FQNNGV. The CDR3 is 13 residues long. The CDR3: CASSRTRQETQYF. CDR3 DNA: TGTGCCAGCAGTCGGACTCGCCAAGAGACCCAGTACTTC.

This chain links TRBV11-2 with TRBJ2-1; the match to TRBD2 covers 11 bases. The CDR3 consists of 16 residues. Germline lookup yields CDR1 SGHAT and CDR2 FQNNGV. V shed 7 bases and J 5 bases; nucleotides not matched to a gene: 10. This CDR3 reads CASKISGTSGHNEQFF. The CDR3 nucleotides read TGTGCCAGCAAAATCTCCGGGACTAGCGGCCACAATGAGCAGTTCTTC. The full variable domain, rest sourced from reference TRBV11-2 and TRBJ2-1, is EAGVAQSPRYKIIEKRQSVAFWCNPISGHATLYWYQQILGQGPKLLIQFQNNGVVDDSQLPKDRFSAERLKGVDSTLKIQPAKLEDSAVYLCASKISGTSGHNEQFFGPGTRLTVL.

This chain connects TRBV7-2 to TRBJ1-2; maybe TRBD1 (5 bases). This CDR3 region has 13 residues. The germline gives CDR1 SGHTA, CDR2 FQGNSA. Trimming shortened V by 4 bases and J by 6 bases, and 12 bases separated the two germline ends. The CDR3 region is CASSWQGGDGYTF. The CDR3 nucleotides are TGTGCCAGCAGCTGGCAGGGAGGCGATGGCTACACCTTC.

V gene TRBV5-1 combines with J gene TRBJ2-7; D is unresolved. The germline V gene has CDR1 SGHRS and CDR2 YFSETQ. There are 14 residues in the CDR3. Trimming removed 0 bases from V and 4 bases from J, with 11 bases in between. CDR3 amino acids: CASSLVGSVYEQYF. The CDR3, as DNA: TGCGCCAGCAGCTTGGTAGGCAGCGTATACGAGCAGTACTTC.

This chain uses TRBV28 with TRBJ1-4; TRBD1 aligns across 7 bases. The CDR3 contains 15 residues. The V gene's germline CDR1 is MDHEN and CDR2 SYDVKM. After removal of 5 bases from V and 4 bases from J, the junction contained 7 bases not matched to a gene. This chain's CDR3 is CASSPEGQHNEKLFF. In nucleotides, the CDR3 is TGTGCCAGCAGTCCGGAGGGACAGCATAATGAAAAACTGTTTTTT.

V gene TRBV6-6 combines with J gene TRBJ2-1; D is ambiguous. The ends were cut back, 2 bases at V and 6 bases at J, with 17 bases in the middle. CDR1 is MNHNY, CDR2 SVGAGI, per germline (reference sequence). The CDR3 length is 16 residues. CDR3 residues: CASSYPFLGSPNEQFF. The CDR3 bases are TGTGCCAGCAGTTACCCCTTCCTAGGTTCCCCCAATGAGCAGTTCTTC.

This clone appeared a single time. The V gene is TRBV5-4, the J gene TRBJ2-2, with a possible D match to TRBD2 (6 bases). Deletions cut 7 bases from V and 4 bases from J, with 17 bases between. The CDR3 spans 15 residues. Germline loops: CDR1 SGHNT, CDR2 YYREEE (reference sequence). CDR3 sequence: CASSPREIGTGELFF. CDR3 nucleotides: TGTGCCAGCTCCCCCCGGGAGATAGGCACCGGGGAGCTGTTTTTT.

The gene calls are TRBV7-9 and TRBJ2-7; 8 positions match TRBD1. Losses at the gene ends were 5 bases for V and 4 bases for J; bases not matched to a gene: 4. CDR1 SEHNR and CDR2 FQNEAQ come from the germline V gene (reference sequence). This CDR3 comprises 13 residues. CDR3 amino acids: CASSLDRGYEQYF. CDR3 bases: TGTGCCAGCAGCCTCGACAGGGGTTACGAGCAGTACTTC.

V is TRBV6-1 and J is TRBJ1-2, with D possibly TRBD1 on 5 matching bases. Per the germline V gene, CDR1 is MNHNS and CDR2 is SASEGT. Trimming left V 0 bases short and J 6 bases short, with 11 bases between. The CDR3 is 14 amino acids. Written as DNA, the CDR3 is TGTGCCAGCAGTGAAGCAGATGGGGGGGATGGCTACACCTTC. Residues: CASSEADGGDGYTF.

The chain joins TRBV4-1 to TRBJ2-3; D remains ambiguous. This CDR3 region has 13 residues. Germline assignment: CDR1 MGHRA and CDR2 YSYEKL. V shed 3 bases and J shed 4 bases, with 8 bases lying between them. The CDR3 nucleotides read TGCGCCAGCAGCCATTACCGAGCAGATACGCAGTATTTT. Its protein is CASSHYRADTQYF.

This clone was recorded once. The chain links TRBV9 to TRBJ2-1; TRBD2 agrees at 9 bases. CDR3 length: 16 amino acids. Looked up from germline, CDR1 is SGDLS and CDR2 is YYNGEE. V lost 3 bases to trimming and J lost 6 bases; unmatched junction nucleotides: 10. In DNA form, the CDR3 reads TGTGCCAGCAGCGCCCTAGCGGGGAAGCCGGGCAATGAGCAGTTCTTC. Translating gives CASSALAGKPGNEQFF.

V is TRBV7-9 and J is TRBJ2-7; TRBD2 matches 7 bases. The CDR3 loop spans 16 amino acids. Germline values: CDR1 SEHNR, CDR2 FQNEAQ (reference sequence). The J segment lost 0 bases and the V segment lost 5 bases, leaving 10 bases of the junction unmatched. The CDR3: CASSRPWGGPSYEQYF. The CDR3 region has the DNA TGTGCCAGCAGCCGACCGTGGGGGGGTCCCTCCTACGAGCAGTACTTC.

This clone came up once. This CDR3 reads CASSLGWVRAEGYTF. The CDR3 nucleotides read TGTGCCAGCAGCTTAGGGTGGGTCCGAGCGGAGGGCTACACCTTC. The chain recombines TRBV7-9 with TRBJ1-2; no firm D call. Germline V gene lookup returns CDR1 SEHNR and CDR2 FQNEAQ (reference sequence). CDR3 length: 15 amino acids. Trimming cost V 1 base and J 8 bases, with 17 bases left between them.